These T cell receptor beta chains were read from a single sample in a study of cytomegalovirus exposure and HLA in healthy donors. Generated by immunoSEQ multiplex PCR, the TCRdb table keeps only in-frame clones and is missing some. The sample gives 110,000 to 150,000 clones, about 90% of which show up once; roughly 6.7% is in the top ten. Sequenced material: PBMCs. Every receptor here comes from a woman aged 25 to 45 in good health and CMV-seropositive. Each CDR3 is given with its conserved first and last residue. D genes are given only for firm matches. Some rows mark clone size as missing; the rest say once, few, many or name a class of expanded clone.

D gene: NA; V gene: TRBV5-1; J gene: TRBJ2-7; clone size: NA; CDR3 DNA: TGCGCCAGCAGCTTGAACAGTAATATCCTATACAACGAGCAGTACTTC; CDR3 protein: CASSLNSNILYNEQYF
D gene: TRBD1; V gene: TRBV10-3; J gene: TRBJ2-2; clone size: NA; CDR3 DNA: TGTGCCATCAGTCGACAGGGGAACACCGGGGAGCTGTTTTTT; CDR3 protein: CAISRQGNTGELFF
D gene: TRBD2; V gene: TRBV27; J gene: TRBJ2-3; clone size: NA; CDR3 DNA: TGTGCCAGCAGTTTATACCCGACTAGCGGTTCCACAGATACGCAGTATTTT; CDR3 protein: CASSLYPTSGSTDTQYF
D gene: NA; V gene: TRBV6-5; J gene: TRBJ1-1; clone size: NA; CDR3 DNA: TGTGCCAGCAGTTACTCATCCGGGAGGGGTGAAGCTTTCTTT; CDR3 protein: CASSYSSGRGEAFF
D gene: TRBD1; V gene: TRBV5-1; J gene: TRBJ2-7; clone size: NA; CDR3 DNA: TGCGCCAGCAGCCTAGGACAGGCTATCTACGAGCAGTACTTC; CDR3 protein: CASSLGQAIYEQYF
D gene: NA; V gene: TRBV7-3; J gene: TRBJ2-2; clone size: NA; CDR3 DNA: TGTGCCAGCAGCTTAGAGAGGGCAGGCACCGGGGAGCTGTTTTTT; CDR3 protein: CASSLERAGTGELFF
D gene: TRBD2; V gene: TRBV7-6; J gene: TRBJ2-7; clone size: NA; CDR3 DNA: TGTGCCAGCAGCCTACGGGGGGTCACCTACGAGCAGTACTTC; CDR3 protein: CASSLRGVTYEQYF
D gene: TRBD2; V gene: TRBV15; J gene: TRBJ2-7; clone size: NA; CDR3 DNA: TGTGCCACCAGCAGAGACGGGGGGACTAGCGAGCAGTACTTC; CDR3 protein: CATSRDGGTSEQYF
D gene: TRBD2; V gene: TRBV10-3; J gene: TRBJ2-1; clone size: NA; CDR3 DNA: TGTGCCATTTCGTCCAGCGGGGGTCGCCCCGGGGGGAATGAGCAGTTCTTC; CDR3 protein: CAISSSGGRPGGNEQFF
D gene: NA; V gene: TRBV6-5; J gene: TRBJ2-3; clone size: NA; CDR3 DNA: TGTGCCAGCAGTGTTGGAGGGGGCGCAACAGATACGCAGTATTTT; CDR3 protein: CASSVGGGATDTQYF
D gene: TRBD2; V gene: TRBV4-1; J gene: TRBJ2-2; clone size: NA; CDR3 DNA: TGCGCCAGCAGCCCGGGACTAGCGGGGGCCAACACCGGGGAGCTGTTTTTT; CDR3 protein: CASSPGLAGANTGELFF
D gene: NA; V gene: TRBV2; J gene: TRBJ1-5; clone size: NA; CDR3 DNA: TGTGCCAGCAGTGACGGGGAACCCCAGCATTTT; CDR3 protein: CASSDGEPQHF
D gene: TRBD2; V gene: TRBV27; J gene: TRBJ2-7; clone size: NA; CDR3 DNA: TGTGCCAGCAGTTATATAGCGGGAGTCGGCGAGCAGTACTTC; CDR3 protein: CASSYIAGVGEQYF
D gene: NA; V gene: TRBV29-1; J gene: TRBJ2-5; clone size: NA; CDR3 DNA: TGCAGCGTTCGATTGGCCGAGACCCAGTACTTC; CDR3 protein: CSVRLAETQYF
D gene: TRBD2; V gene: TRBV13; J gene: TRBJ2-7; clone size: once; CDR3 DNA: TGTGCCAGCAGCTTAGGAAGGACTAGCGGTTACGAGCAGTACTTC; CDR3 protein: CASSLGRTSGYEQYF
D gene: TRBD2; V gene: TRBV6-5; J gene: TRBJ2-3; clone size: NA; CDR3 DNA: TGTGCCAGCGGACTAGCGGGATTTGAGAATACGCAGTATTTT; CDR3 protein: CASGLAGFENTQYF
D gene: NA; V gene: TRBV4-1; J gene: TRBJ2-7; clone size: NA; CDR3 DNA: TGCGCCAGTGCCAGAGAGCAGCGGAGCTCCTACGAGCAGTACTTC; CDR3 protein: CASAREQRSSYEQYF
D gene: NA; V gene: TRBV7-6; J gene: TRBJ1-4; clone size: NA; CDR3 DNA: TGTGCCAGCAGCTCGAGACCGACTCATGTACTGTTTTTT; CDR3 protein: CASSSRPTHVLFF
D gene: TRBD2; V gene: TRBV6-5; J gene: TRBJ2-1; clone size: NA; CDR3 DNA: TGTGCCAGCAGTTCTAGCGGGGGGGCCCATGAGCAGTTCTTC; CDR3 protein: CASSSSGGAHEQFF
D gene: TRBD1; V gene: TRBV2; J gene: TRBJ2-7; clone size: NA; CDR3 DNA: TGTGCCAGCAGTTTTAAGATGCAGGGACAGGGGGGCGAGCAGTACTTC; CDR3 protein: CASSFKMQGQGGEQYF
D gene: TRBD1; V gene: TRBV19; J gene: TRBJ1-1; clone size: NA; CDR3 DNA: TGTGCCAGTAAGGACAGGGAGCGGAACACTGAAGCTTTCTTT; CDR3 protein: CASKDRERNTEAFF
D gene: TRBD2; V gene: TRBV9; J gene: TRBJ2-7; clone size: NA; CDR3 DNA: TGTGCCAGCAGCGCCGGGGACTACTACGAGCAGTACTTC; CDR3 protein: CASSAGDYYEQYF
D gene: NA; V gene: TRBV9; J gene: TRBJ2-1; clone size: NA; CDR3 DNA: TGTGCCAGCAGCGTAGGATCTATGTTAGCGGATACGCCCTCCTACAATGAGCAGTTCTTC; CDR3 protein: CASSVGSMLADTPSYNEQFF
D gene: TRBD2; V gene: TRBV6-1; J gene: TRBJ2-1; clone size: NA; CDR3 DNA: TGTGCCAGCAGTGAGGTTAGCGGGGGGGCCTACAATGAGCAGTTCTTC; CDR3 protein: CASSEVSGGAYNEQFF
D gene: NA; V gene: TRBV15; J gene: TRBJ1-2; clone size: once; CDR3 DNA: TGTGCCACCAGCCGCGACAGCTATGGCTACACCTTC; CDR3 protein: CATSRDSYGYTF
D gene: NA; V gene: TRBV6-1; J gene: TRBJ2-5; clone size: NA; CDR3 DNA: TGTGCCAGCAGTGAAGGCTGGGGCCCGGGAGAGACCCAGTACTTC; CDR3 protein: CASSEGWGPGETQYF
D gene: NA; V gene: TRBV27; J gene: TRBJ2-2; clone size: NA; CDR3 DNA: TGTGCCAGCAGACCCTCTTCGGCCGGGGAGCTGTTTTTT; CDR3 protein: CASRPSSAGELFF
D gene: NA; V gene: TRBV29-1; J gene: TRBJ2-1; clone size: NA; CDR3 DNA: TGCAGCGTTGAAGTTGAAACGGGCAATGAGCAGTTCTTC; CDR3 protein: CSVEVETGNEQFF
D gene: TRBD1; V gene: TRBV6-6; J gene: TRBJ1-3; clone size: NA; CDR3 DNA: TGTGCCAGCAGCCGACAGGGCGGAAACACCATATATTTT; CDR3 protein: CASSRQGGNTIYF
D gene: NA; V gene: TRBV10-3; J gene: TRBJ1-1; clone size: NA; CDR3 DNA: TGTGCCACCCGCCCTACAGAGCCCACTGAAGCTTTCTTT; CDR3 protein: CATRPTEPTEAFF
D gene: TRBD2; V gene: TRBV7-9; J gene: TRBJ2-2; clone size: NA; CDR3 DNA: TGTGCCAGCAGCTTAGAACTAGCGGTGGTCGGGGAGCTGTTTTTT; CDR3 protein: CASSLELAVVGELFF
D gene: NA; V gene: TRBV6-5; J gene: TRBJ1-1; clone size: NA; CDR3 DNA: TGTGCCAGCAGTTACTCCGGGCAGGGTTGGGGAGGTTTCTTT; CDR3 protein: CASSYSGQGWGGFF
D gene: NA; V gene: TRBV29-1; J gene: TRBJ2-2; clone size: NA; CDR3 DNA: TGCAGCGTTGAAGTGGGTACAGGGACCGTTTCGAACACCGGGGAGCTGTTTTTT; CDR3 protein: CSVEVGTGTVSNTGELFF
D gene: NA; V gene: TRBV5-6; J gene: TRBJ1-4; clone size: NA; CDR3 DNA: TGTGCCAGTACCGGGAGGAGTGAAAAACTGTTTTTT; CDR3 protein: CASTGRSEKLFF
D gene: NA; V gene: TRBV5-1; J gene: TRBJ1-1; clone size: NA; CDR3 DNA: TGCGCCAGCAGCTTGGCCGGGAACACTGAAGCTTTCTTT; CDR3 protein: CASSLAGNTEAFF
D gene: NA; V gene: TRBV18; J gene: TRBJ1-2; clone size: few; CDR3 DNA: TGTGCCAGCTCACCGGACAACTCCTATGGCTACACCTTC; CDR3 protein: CASSPDNSYGYTF
D gene: TRBD2; V gene: TRBV7-9; J gene: TRBJ2-1; clone size: NA; CDR3 DNA: TGTGCCAGCAGTCCGGGACTAGCGGGGGGGAAGGGTGAGCAGTTCTTC; CDR3 protein: CASSPGLAGGKGEQFF
D gene: TRBD1; V gene: TRBV5-6; J gene: TRBJ1-4; clone size: NA; CDR3 DNA: TGTGCCAGCAGCTCGTATTACCACACCGACAGGGGGCCTAATGAAAAACTGTTTTTT; CDR3 protein: CASSSYYHTDRGPNEKLFF
D gene: NA; V gene: TRBV12-5; J gene: TRBJ2-1; clone size: NA; CDR3 DNA: TGTGCTAGTGCCGAACCTAATAGAAATGAGCAGTTCTTC; CDR3 protein: CASAEPNRNEQFF
D gene: NA; V gene: TRBV4-1; J gene: TRBJ2-2; clone size: NA; CDR3 DNA: TGCGCCAGCAGCCGTACGGGCGGGACCGGGGAGCTGTTTTTT; CDR3 protein: CASSRTGGTGELFF